The rows below give T cell receptor beta chains drawn from one sample of a study of cytomegalovirus exposure and HLA in healthy donors. The assay was immunoSEQ multiplex PCR, and TCRdb's table has in-frame clones only and misses some. This sample yields 150,000 to 200,000 clones, of which 77% are seen a single time; roughly 2.6% belongs to the top ten. Material for sequencing was PBMCs. The source of these receptors is a woman aged 40 to 55 in good health and CMV-seropositive. Both conserved end residues are part of each CDR3. A D gene is named only where the DNA matches it firmly. A clone size is listed for some rows: how often the clone was seen (once, few, many), or a class if it is expanded.

>TRBD1|TRBJ1-2|TRBV5-1|NA
CASSSFGQGRDGYTF
TGCGCCAGCAGCTCCTTCGGACAGGGCAGAGATGGCTACACCTTC
>NA|TRBJ2-1|TRBV19|NA
CASSIKQYNEQFF
TGTGCCAGTAGTATCAAACAGTACAATGAGCAGTTCTTC
>TRBD2|TRBJ2-7|TRBV11-2|NA
CASSLVPSGTHEQYF
TGTGCCAGCAGCTTAGTTCCTAGCGGGACCCACGAGCAGTACTTC
>NA|TRBJ2-3|TRBV29-1|few
CSVPGLVGSSTDTQYF
TGCAGCGTCCCAGGACTTGTAGGGTCCTCCACAGATACGCAGTATTTT
>NA|TRBJ1-1|TRBV19|NA
CASRLGFAGETEAFF
TGTGCCAGTAGACTGGGATTCGCAGGGGAAACTGAAGCTTTCTTT
>TRBD1|TRBJ2-3|TRBV6-5|NA
CASSGQGADTQYF
TGTGCCAGCAGTGGACAGGGCGCAGATACGCAGTATTTT
>TRBD1|TRBJ1-2|TRBV5-1|NA
CASSFGQGGGYTF
TGCGCCAGCAGCTTCGGACAGGGGGGTGGCTACACCTTC
>NA|TRBJ2-7|TRBV7-2|NA
CASSSTGHEQYF
TGTGCCAGCAGCTCGACAGGTCACGAGCAGTACTTC
>NA|TRBJ2-7|TRBV21-1|NA
CASSEYGQGHVYEQYF
TGTGCCAGCAGCGAATATGGACAGGGCCATGTCTACGAGCAGTACTTC
>TRBD2|TRBJ2-1|TRBV7-8|NA
CASSLGRGDWNEQFF
TGTGCCAGCAGCCTCGGGAGGGGGGATTGGAATGAGCAGTTCTTC
>TRBD1|TRBJ1-1|TRBV19|NA
CASSSRDREDGAFF
TGTGCCAGTAGTTCGCGGGACAGGGAAGATGGAGCTTTCTTT
>NA|TRBJ2-3|TRBV29-1|NA
CSVEVPGMGTDTQYF
TGCAGCGTTGAAGTACCGGGGATGGGTACAGATACGCAGTATTTT
>NA|TRBJ2-2|TRBV27|NA
CASSFLNTGELFF
TGTGCCAGCAGTTTCTTGAACACCGGGGAGCTGTTTTTT
>NA|TRBJ1-5|TRBV19|NA
CASSMRMPSNQPQHF
TGTGCCAGTAGTATGAGGATGCCGAGCAATCAGCCCCAGCATTTT
>TRBD1|TRBJ2-5|TRBV18|NA
CASSPLTGVGETQYF
TGTGCCAGCTCACCCCTGACAGGGGTCGGAGAGACCCAGTACTTC
>TRBD1|TRBJ1-1|TRBV18|NA
CASSPLDRFAEAFF
TGTGCCAGCTCACCATTGGACAGGTTCGCTGAAGCTTTCTTT
>NA|TRBJ2-1|TRBV6-5|NA
CASSSTSSEQFF
TGTGCCAGCAGTTCGACTAGTTCGGAGCAGTTCTTC
>TRBD1|TRBJ2-7|TRBV2|NA
CASSGGTVSLNEQYF
TGTGCCAGCAGTGGAGGGACAGTCTCCCTCAACGAGCAGTACTTC
>TRBD1|TRBJ1-2|TRBV7-2|NA
CASKGQPIDYGYTF
TGTGCCAGCAAGGGACAGCCGATAGACTATGGCTACACCTTC
>NA|TRBJ1-2|TRBV10-3|NA
CAISADSIYRYGYTF
TGTGCCATCAGTGCGGACTCGATCTACCGTTATGGCTACACCTTC
>NA|TRBJ2-7|TRBV10-2|NA
CASSEWASVPYEQYF
TGCGCCAGCAGTGAGTGGGCTAGCGTACCCTACGAGCAGTACTTC
>TRBD1|TRBJ2-2|TRBV4-1|few
CASSQVVPQGAYTGELFF
TGCGCCAGCAGCCAAGTGGTCCCACAGGGGGCATACACCGGGGAGCTGTTTTTT